These 24 T cell receptor beta chains came from one sample sequenced in a study of shared clonotypes between healthy human individuals. Here immunoSEQ multiplex PCR was the method, and the copy in TCRdb shows in-frame clones only, minus some. The sample includes around 2.3 million clones, around 95% of them seen just once. The sequencing input was naive CD4+ T cells sorted from blood. Subset in this sample: CD45RA+ positively selected. Receptors were obtained from a man younger than 30 in good health.

The chain joins TRBV12-5 to TRBJ2-1; D is possibly TRBD1 (5 bases). Trimming took off 0 bases at V and 5 bases at J, with 17 bases between the two ends. Germline V CDR1 and CDR2: LGHNT, FRNRAP. The CDR3 totals 17 residues. The CDR3 here is CASGLVLGREGNNEQFF. CDR3 DNA: TGTGCTAGTGGTTTGGTATTGGGCAGGGAAGGGAACAATGAGCAGTTCTTC. Combining the CDR3 with reference TRBV12-5 and TRBJ2-1 gives the whole variable domain DARVTQTPRHKVTEMGQEVTMRCQPILGHNTVFWYRQTMMQGLELLAYFRNRAPLDDSGMPKDRFSAEMPDATLATLKIQPSEPRDSAVYFCASGLVLGREGNNEQFFGPGTRLTVL.

The chain uses TRBV5-6 and TRBJ2-5, with TRBD2 matching 9 bases. CDR3 length: 16 residues. Germline assignment: CDR1 SGHDT and CDR2 YYEEEE. The V gene end was trimmed by 3 bases and the J gene end by 7 bases; junction bases not matched to a gene: 13. CDR3 bases: TGTGCCAGCAGCTCAAACCGACTAGCGGTTTACGGGACCCAGTACTTC. This codes for CASSSNRLAVYGTQYF.

This clone occurred once. The sample holds other DNA sequences that translate to the same CDR3. V is TRBV5-4 and J is TRBJ2-3, with D perhaps TRBD2 (7 bases). V was clipped by 4 bases and J by 3 bases, with 15 bases between them. This CDR3 is built from 15 residues. CDR1 SGHNT and CDR2 YYREEE come from the germline V gene (reference sequence). The CDR3 DNA sequence: TGTGCCAGCAGCCTTGGGGGGGGCCGGACAGATACGCAGTATTTT. Residues: CASSLGGGRTDTQYF.

This chain joins TRBV4-2 and TRBJ2-2, with a possible D match to TRBD1 (5 bases). The CDR3 sequence is 17 residues long. Looked up from germline, CDR1 is LGHNA and CDR2 is YNFKEQ. With 1 base removed from V and 2 bases from J, the gap between germline ends came to 14 bases. In nucleotides, the CDR3 is TGTGCCAGCAGCCAAGTTTGGGGCGGAGTAAACACCGGGGAGCTGTTTTTT. It encodes CASSQVWGGVNTGELFF.

The chain uses TRBV7-2 and TRBJ2-3; 8 nucleotides agree with TRBD2. The CDR3 totals 16 residues. The germline V gene has CDR1 SGHTA and CDR2 FQGNSA. V dropped 1 base and J dropped 2; count of bases not matched to a gene: 5. CDR3 bases: TGTGCCAGCAGCTTAGTACCAGCGGGGGCCACAGATACGCAGTATTTT. Protein product: CASSLVPAGATDTQYF.

This chain joins TRBV30 and TRBJ1-4; perhaps TRBD1 as D (5 bases). Trimming removed 7 bases at V and 7 bases at J, with 25 bases between. The germline gives CDR1 GTSNPN, CDR2 SVGIG (reference sequence). The CDR3 contains 16 residues. This chain's CDR3 is CASNLKDSWWSEKLFF. The CDR3 DNA reads as TGTGCCTCAAACCTCAAAGACAGCTGGTGGAGTGAAAAACTGTTTTTT.

This clone was seen a single time. The rearrangement joins TRBV5-1 to TRBJ1-4; D perhaps matches TRBD1 (6 bases). The CDR3 extends over 16 amino acids. V was pared by 4 bases and J by 8 bases, with 21 bases between. Germline lookup yields CDR1 SGHRS and CDR2 YFSETQ. The CDR3 is CASSPGGGQGSEKLFF. The CDR3 DNA is TGCGCCAGCAGCCCTGGAGGGGGGCAGGGAAGCGAAAAACTGTTTTTT.

This clone has just one count. This chain joins TRBV27 and TRBJ1-2, with D possibly matching TRBD1 (6 bases). Trimming took off 5 bases at V and 7 bases at J, with 11 bases between the two ends. CDR1 and CDR2 from the germline V gene are MNHEY and SMNVEV (reference sequence). The CDR3 contains 12 residues. The CDR3 bases are TGTGCCAGCAGTCTAACAGGGTTTGGCTACACCTTC. Residues: CASSLTGFGYTF.

V and J are TRBV7-2 and TRBJ2-3; D not certain. Per germline, CDR1 SGHTA and CDR2 FQGNSA. The ends were cut back, 2 bases at V and 6 bases at J, with 6 bases in the middle. The length of the CDR3 is 12 residues. The CDR3 loop is CASSLTGDTQYF. The DNA of the CDR3 is TGTGCCAGCAGCTTAACTGGGGATACGCAGTATTTT.

This sequence joins TRBV5-4 and TRBJ2-4; 8 bases agree with TRBD1. CDR1 and CDR2 (germline): SGHNT, YYREEE (reference sequence). With 3 bases clipped from V and 3 bases from J, the junction kept 5 bases outside the gene matches. The CDR3 is made up of 15 amino acids. The CDR3 is CASSSNTGGKNIQYF. For the CDR3, the DNA is TGTGCCAGCAGCTCGAATACAGGGGGCAAAAACATTCAGTACTTC.

This chain links TRBV10-3 with TRBJ2-1; D is ambiguous. The CDR3 has 15 residues. V gave up 8 bases and J gave up 0 bases, with 14 bases separating them. The germline CDR1 and CDR2 sequences are ENHRY and SYGVKD. The CDR3 nucleotides are TGTGCCATCCAACCCGGGCTTAGCTCCTACAATGAGCAGTTCTTC. It specifies CAIQPGLSSYNEQFF.

This rearrangement joins TRBV7-2 to TRBJ1-6; no reliable D call. The CDR3 runs 17 residues. V was pared by 1 base and J by 9 bases, with 19 bases between. Germline loops: CDR1 SGHTA, CDR2 FQGNSA. CDR3 residues: CASSLVLGLARGSPLHF. The CDR3 nucleotides read TGTGCCAGCAGCTTAGTTTTAGGACTAGCGAGAGGTTCACCCCTCCACTTT.

The gene calls are TRBV28 and TRBJ2-4, with 11 positions matching TRBD1. The germline CDR1 and CDR2 sequences are MDHEN and SYDVKM. V shed 6 bases and J 5 bases; nucleotides not matched to a gene: 12. The CDR3 runs to 17 residues. CDR3 sequence: CASSKLMGQGGQNIQYF. The CDR3 DNA reads TGTGCCAGCAGCAAATTAATGGGACAGGGGGGTCAAAACATTCAGTACTTC.

This chain connects TRBV28 to TRBJ2-7; perhaps TRBD1 as D (6 bases). CDR1 is MDHEN, CDR2 SYDVKM, per germline. CDR3 length equals 15 residues. The V end was cut by 4 bases, the J end by 4 bases, with 17 bases between. This CDR3 is CASSWGQTDSYEQYF. The CDR3 DNA is TGTGCCAGCAGTTGGGGGCAGACAGATTCTTACGAGCAGTACTTC.

The chain has TRBV5-1 and TRBJ2-1; tentative D call: TRBD2 (7 bases). The V end lost 0 bases, the J end lost 2 bases, and 15 bases lay between the germline ends. CDR3 length equals 17 residues. Per germline, CDR1 SGHRS and CDR2 YFSETQ. CDR3 loop: CASSLEGGERPYNEQFF. CDR3 in DNA: TGCGCCAGCAGCTTGGAAGGGGGGGAGCGCCCCTACAATGAGCAGTTCTTC.

The V gene is TRBV4-1, the J gene TRBJ2-3; 7 positions match TRBD1. This CDR3 is 17 amino acids long. Germline trimming cut 3 bases from V and 0 bases from J; bases unmatched to any gene: 9. CDR1 MGHRA and CDR2 YSYEKL come from the germline V gene. The CDR3 coding sequence is TGCGCCAGCAGCCACCCCCGGGGACAGCATAGCACAGATACGCAGTATTTT. Its translation is CASSHPRGQHSTDTQYF.

The rearrangement joins TRBV30 to TRBJ1-5, with D uncertain. Trimming took off 1 base at V and 4 bases at J, with 8 bases between the two ends. CDR1 and CDR2 (germline): GTSNPN, SVGIG (reference sequence). The CDR3 length is 13 residues. The CDR3 is CAWSGGTNQPQHF. In DNA form, the CDR3 reads TGTGCCTGGAGTGGGGGTACTAATCAGCCCCAGCATTTT. The full variable domain, in which reference TRBV30 and TRBJ1-5 provide the parts outside the CDR3, is SQTIHQWPATLVQPVGSPLSLECTVEGTSNPNLYWYRQAAGRGLQLLFYSVGIGQISSEVPQNLSASRPQDRQFILSSKKLLLSDSGFYLCAWSGGTNQPQHFGDGTRLSIL.

V is TRBV9 and J is TRBJ1-6, with unresolved D. V was clipped by 0 bases and J by 8 bases, with 6 bases between them. Germline V CDR1 and CDR2: SGDLS, YYNGEE. The CDR3 covers 13 residues. CDR3 nucleotide sequence: TGTGCCAGCAGCGTAGAGGGTTATTCACCCCTCCACTTT. Translated, it gives CASSVEGYSPLHF. The full variable domain, completed using reference TRBV9 and TRBJ1-6, is DSGVTQTPKHLITATGQRVTLRCSPRSGDLSVYWYQQSLDQGLQFLIQYYNGEERAKGNILERFSAQQFPDLHSELNLSSLELGDSALYFCASSVEGYSPLHFGNGTRLTVT.

The J gene is TRBJ1-2, the V gene TRBV6-4; 9 nucleotides line up with TRBD1. Germline CDR1 and CDR2: MRHNA and SNTAGT. The CDR3 consists of 13 residues. The V segment lost 6 bases and the J segment 6 bases; nucleotides outside the gene matches: 5. CDR3 sequence (DNA): TGTGCCAGCAGGGGACAGGGTGGAAATGGCTACACCTTC. It encodes CASRGQGGNGYTF.

The rearrangement joins TRBV6-1 to TRBJ1-4; the match to TRBD1 covers 10 bases. The CDR3 is made up of 15 amino acids. V gave up 4 bases and J gave up 6 bases; unmatched junction bases: 5. Germline CDR1 MNHNS, CDR2 SASEGT. DNA of the CDR3: TGTGCCAGCAGTGGGCCCGGGACAGGGGATGAAAAACTGTTTTTT. Translation gives CASSGPGTGDEKLFF.

This sequence joins TRBV6-5 and TRBJ2-1, with TRBD2 matching 11 bases. V trimming: 5 bases; J trimming: 1 base; junction bases outside the gene matches: 1. Germline V gene sequence: CDR1 MNHEY, CDR2 SVGAGI. There are 15 residues in the CDR3. This CDR3 reads CASSPSGRSYNEQFF. DNA of the CDR3: TGTGCCAGCAGTCCTAGCGGGAGGTCCTACAATGAGCAGTTCTTC.

The chain uses TRBV6-5 and TRBJ1-5; D is undetermined. Germline CDR1 MNHEY, CDR2 SVGAGI. V dropped 4 bases and J dropped 6 bases, with 10 bases sitting between them. This CDR3 comprises 13 residues. CDR3 region: CASSFGLGQPQHF. In nucleotides, the CDR3 is TGTGCCAGCAGTTTCGGGTTGGGTCAGCCCCAGCATTTT.

This clone was observed a single time. This chain connects TRBV2 to TRBJ2-2; 11 bases line up with TRBD2. This CDR3 contains 16 residues. V dropped 5 bases and J dropped 1; count of bases not matched to a gene: 3. Germline values: CDR1 SNHLY, CDR2 FYNNEI. CDR3 DNA: TGTGCCAGCAGTCTTACTAGCGGGAGGAACACCGGGGAGCTGTTTTTT. Its translation: CASSLTSGRNTGELFF.

The rearrangement uses TRBV6-6 and TRBJ2-7, with a tentative D call TRBD1 (6 bases). The CDR3 has 12 amino acids. Per the germline V gene, CDR1 is MNHNY and CDR2 is SVGAGI (reference sequence). V was trimmed by 4 bases and J by 6 bases, leaving 10 bases between them. DNA of the CDR3: TGTGCCAGCAGTTTTCAGGGGTCCGAGCAGTACTTC. It codes for CASSFQGSEQYF.